What follows describes a single T cell receptor (beta chain). Its specificity is not known. The sample belongs to a study of cytomegalovirus exposure and HLA in healthy donors. Study results and limitations: Donors were assumed by presence/absence analyses to have roughly uniform sequencing depth. Solely CMV serostatus was available to characterize immune exposure. Highly shared variants forming one cluster were likely a sequencing artifact.

The CDR3 loop spans 13 amino acids. V lost 6 bases and J lost 7; bases outside the gene matches: 3. The germline V gene has CDR1 SNHLY and CDR2 FYNNEI. Both 60 Vbeta primers and 13 Jbeta primers went into the PCR. Clones were read by immunoSEQ multiplex PCR, and TCRdb kept only the in-frame ones, dropping some. The top ten hold about 3% of the sample, which has some 180,000 clones, roughly three quarters seen once. The sequencing input was PBMCs. The V call is TRBV2, the J call TRBJ1-6; 7 bases fit TRBD1. The sequence was obtained from a male donor in good health and CMV-seronegative. Written as DNA, the CDR3 is TGTGCCAGCAGCGACAGGGAGAATTCACCCCTCCACTTT. It is translated as CASSDRENSPLHF.